One sample yielded the 8 T cell receptor beta chains listed below, sequenced in a study of blood T cells in healthy people across ages (dated by TCRdb to between 2014 and 2016). Library prep was done by 5' RACE. These reads were obtained on an Illumina HiSeq 2500. A second PCR of about 6 to 12 cycles was run with a J-beta primer mix and a sample-barcoded 5' primer. TCRdb trimmed public reads at Q25 via fastp, called clones via MiXCR and kept in-frame beta chains. Each entry merges the rows of one CDR3 protein and shows their most common DNA and genes. Present in this sample are hundreds of thousands of distinct CDR3 sequences, 45% to 60% of which were seen just once. The leading ten clones occupy around 50% of the sample. Sequencing input: blood. The receptors shown here come from a man aged 55 to 70 in good health.

The chain uses TRBV4-1 and TRBJ1-2; tentative D call: TRBD1 (5 bases). Trimming removed 0 bases at V and 2 bases at J, with 13 bases between. The germline gives CDR1 MGHRA, CDR2 YSYEKL. The CDR3 loop spans 16 amino acids. The CDR3 DNA is TGCGCCAGCAGCCAAGAAGGGGTGGCGGGGAACTATGGCTACACCTTC. Protein: CASSQEGVAGNYGYTF.

Many counts were recorded for this clonotype. This rearrangement joins TRBV7-2 to TRBJ2-1; D may be TRBD1 (7 bases). The CDR3 runs to 13 residues. Per germline, CDR1 SGHTA and CDR2 FQGNSA. Between the trimmed V and J ends, which lost 4 bases and 9 bases, there was a span of 13 bases. Written as DNA, the CDR3 is TGTGCCAGCAGCTCCCCAGGGGGGAGTGAGCAGTTCTTC. Translating it yields CASSSPGGSEQFF.

This clonotype showed up just once. V gene TRBV20-1 combines with J gene TRBJ2-3, with TRBD2 matching 13 bases. CDR1 and CDR2 (germline): DFQATT, SNEGSKA (reference sequence). The CDR3 covers 18 residues. V lost 0 bases, J lost 1 base, and 7 bases stayed unmatched. The CDR3 reads CSARDTSGRVGGTDTQYF. CDR3 nucleotide sequence: TGCAGTGCTAGAGATACTAGCGGGAGGGTAGGGGGCACAGATACGCAGTATTTT.

V is TRBV3-1 and J is TRBJ2-4, with D possibly TRBD1 on 6 matching bases. From germline, CDR1 is LGHDT and CDR2 YNNKEL (reference sequence). The CDR3 runs to 14 residues. The ends were cut back, 2 bases at V and 4 bases at J, with 9 bases in the middle. The chain's CDR3 is CASSQSGQKNIQYF. CDR3 sequence (DNA): TGTGCCAGCAGCCAAAGTGGACAGAAAAACATTCAGTACTTC.

The chain recombines TRBV7-9 with TRBJ2-7; no clear D gene. Per the germline V gene, CDR1 is SEHNR and CDR2 is FQNEAQ (reference sequence). This CDR3 spans 13 amino acids. V was cut by 8 bases and J by 7 bases, with 18 bases left in between. CDR3 protein: CASSPGSYNEQYF. Here the CDR3 DNA reads TGTGCCAGCTCACCCGGCTCCTACAATGAGCAGTACTTC.

This clonotype has only a few counts. The chain links TRBV25-1 to TRBJ2-5; D possibly uses TRBD1 or TRBD2 (5 bases each). The CDR3 loop spans 15 amino acids. Looked up from germline, CDR1 is MGHDK and CDR2 is SYGVNS. The V and J ends lost 1 base and 5 bases respectively, with 14 bases between them. CDR3 nucleotide sequence: TGTGCCAGCAGTGAATTCGGGGCTGAAGGGGAGACCCAGTACTTC. It codes for CASSEFGAEGETQYF.

This clonotype was counted only a few times. The chain recombines TRBV10-3 with TRBJ2-5, with D possibly being TRBD2 (6 bases). V was shortened by 3 bases and J by 11 bases, with 22 bases between the two germline ends. Germline V CDR1 and CDR2: ENHRY, SYGVKD. CDR3 size: 15 residues. This chain's CDR3 is CAISDGDLLYNEQYF. In DNA form, the CDR3 reads TGTGCCATCAGTGACGGGGACTTGCTCTACAATGAGCAGTACTTC.

This clonotype was found a few times. J is TRBJ2-3 and V is TRBV6-2 or TRBV6-3, with TRBD2 identical over 9 bases. The CDR3 has 15 amino acids. The J segment lost 6 bases and the V segment lost 5 bases, leaving 9 bases of the junction unmatched. Germline loops: CDR1 MNHEY, CDR2 SVGEGT. Here the CDR3 DNA reads TGTGCCAGCAGTCGCCTCGCGGCGGGAGGGGATACGCAGTATTTT. It codes for CASSRLAAGGDTQYF.